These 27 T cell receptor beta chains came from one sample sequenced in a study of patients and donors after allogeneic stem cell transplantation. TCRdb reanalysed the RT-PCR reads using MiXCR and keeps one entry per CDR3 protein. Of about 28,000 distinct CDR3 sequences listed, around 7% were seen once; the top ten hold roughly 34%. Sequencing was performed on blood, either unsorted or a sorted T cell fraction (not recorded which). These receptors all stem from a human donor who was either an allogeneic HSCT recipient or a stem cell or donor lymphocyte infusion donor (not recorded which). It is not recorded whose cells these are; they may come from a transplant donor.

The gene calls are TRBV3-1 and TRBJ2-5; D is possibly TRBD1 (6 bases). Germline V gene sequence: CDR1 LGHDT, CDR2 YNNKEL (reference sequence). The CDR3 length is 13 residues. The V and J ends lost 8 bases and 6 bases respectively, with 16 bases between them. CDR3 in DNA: TGTGCCAGCGCACCTACAGGGTCCCAGACCCAGTACTTC. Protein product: CASAPTGSQTQYF.

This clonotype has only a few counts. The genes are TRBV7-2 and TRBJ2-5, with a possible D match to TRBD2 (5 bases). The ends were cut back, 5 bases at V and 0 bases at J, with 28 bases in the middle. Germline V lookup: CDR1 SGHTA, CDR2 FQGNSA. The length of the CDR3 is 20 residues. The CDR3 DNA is TGTGCCAGCAGCCCACGGCAATCGGGGATTTTACCTCCGTACCAAGAGACCCAGTACTTC. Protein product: CASSPRQSGILPPYQETQYF.

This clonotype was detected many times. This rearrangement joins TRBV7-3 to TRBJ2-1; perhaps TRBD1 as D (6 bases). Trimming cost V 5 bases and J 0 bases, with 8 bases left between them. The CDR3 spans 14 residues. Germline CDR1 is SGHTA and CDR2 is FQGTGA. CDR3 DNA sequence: TGTGCCAGCAGCCAGGGGAGCTCCTACAATGAGCAGTTCTTC. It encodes CASSQGSSYNEQFF.

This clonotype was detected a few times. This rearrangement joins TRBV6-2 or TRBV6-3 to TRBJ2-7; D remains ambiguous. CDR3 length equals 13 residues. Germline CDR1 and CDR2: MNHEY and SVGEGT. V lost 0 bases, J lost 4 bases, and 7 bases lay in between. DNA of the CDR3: TGTGCCAGCAGTTACTCGGCCTGGTACGAGCAGTACTTC. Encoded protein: CASSYSAWYEQYF.

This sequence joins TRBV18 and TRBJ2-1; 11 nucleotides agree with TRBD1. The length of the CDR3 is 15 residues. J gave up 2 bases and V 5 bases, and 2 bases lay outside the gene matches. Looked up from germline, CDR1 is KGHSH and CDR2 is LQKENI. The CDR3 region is CASSEGQGAYNEQFF. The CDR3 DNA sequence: TGTGCCAGCTCAGAGGGACAGGGGGCCTACAATGAGCAGTTCTTC.

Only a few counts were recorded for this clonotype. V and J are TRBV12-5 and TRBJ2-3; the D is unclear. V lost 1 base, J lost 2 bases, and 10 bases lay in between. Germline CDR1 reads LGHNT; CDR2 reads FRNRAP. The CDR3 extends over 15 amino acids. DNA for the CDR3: TGTGCTAGTGGTTTGGCTGAGAGGCTCACAGATACGCAGTATTTT. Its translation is CASGLAERLTDTQYF.

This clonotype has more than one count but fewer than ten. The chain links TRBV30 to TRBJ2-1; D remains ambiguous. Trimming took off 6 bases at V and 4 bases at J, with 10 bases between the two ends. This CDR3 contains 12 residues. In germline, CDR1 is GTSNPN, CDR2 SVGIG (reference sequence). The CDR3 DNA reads TGTGCCTGCCACTCCCAGTACAATGAGCAGTTCTTC. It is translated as CACHSQYNEQFF. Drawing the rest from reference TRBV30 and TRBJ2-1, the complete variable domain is SQTIHQWPATLVQPVGSPLSLECTVEGTSNPNLYWYRQAAGRGLQLLFYSVGIGQISSEVPQNLSASRPQDRQFILSSKKLLLSDSGFYLCACHSQYNEQFFGPGTRLTVL.

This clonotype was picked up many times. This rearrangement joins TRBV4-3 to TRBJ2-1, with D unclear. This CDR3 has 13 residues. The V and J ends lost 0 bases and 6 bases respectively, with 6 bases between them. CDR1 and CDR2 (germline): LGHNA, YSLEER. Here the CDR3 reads CASSQDRLNEQFF. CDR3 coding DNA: TGCGCCAGCAGCCAAGATCGACTCAATGAGCAGTTCTTC.

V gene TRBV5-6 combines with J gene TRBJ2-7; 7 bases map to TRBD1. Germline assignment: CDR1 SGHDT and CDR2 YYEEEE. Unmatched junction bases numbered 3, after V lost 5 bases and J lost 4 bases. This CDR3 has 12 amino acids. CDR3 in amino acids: CASRRTGYEQYF. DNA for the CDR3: TGTGCCAGCAGACGGACAGGTTACGAGCAGTACTTC.

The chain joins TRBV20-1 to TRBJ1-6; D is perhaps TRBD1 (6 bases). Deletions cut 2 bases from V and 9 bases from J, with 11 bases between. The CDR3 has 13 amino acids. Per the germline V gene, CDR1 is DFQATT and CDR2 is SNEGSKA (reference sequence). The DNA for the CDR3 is TGCAGTGCTAGAAGGCAGGGGACTTCACCCCTCCACTTT. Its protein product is CSARRQGTSPLHF.

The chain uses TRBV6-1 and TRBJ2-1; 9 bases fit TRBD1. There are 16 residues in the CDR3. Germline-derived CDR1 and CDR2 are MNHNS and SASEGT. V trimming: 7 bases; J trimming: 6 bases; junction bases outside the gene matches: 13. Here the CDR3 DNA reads TGTGCCAGCACCAAAAGGCGGACAGGGGACGGCAATGAGCAGTTCTTC. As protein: CASTKRRTGDGNEQFF.

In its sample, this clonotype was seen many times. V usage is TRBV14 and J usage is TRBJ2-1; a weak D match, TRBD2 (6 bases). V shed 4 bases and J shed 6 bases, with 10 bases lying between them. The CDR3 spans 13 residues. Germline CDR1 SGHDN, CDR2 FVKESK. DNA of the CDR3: TGTGCCAGCAGCCGCCCGACTAGCAATGAGCAGTTCTTC. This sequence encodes CASSRPTSNEQFF.

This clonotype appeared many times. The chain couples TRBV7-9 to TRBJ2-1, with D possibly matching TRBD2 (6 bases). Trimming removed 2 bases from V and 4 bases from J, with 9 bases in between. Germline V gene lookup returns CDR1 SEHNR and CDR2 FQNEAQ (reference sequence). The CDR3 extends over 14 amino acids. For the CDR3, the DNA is TGTGCCAGCAGCTTAAGGGACTTTTACAATGAGCAGTTCTTC. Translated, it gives CASSLRDFYNEQFF.

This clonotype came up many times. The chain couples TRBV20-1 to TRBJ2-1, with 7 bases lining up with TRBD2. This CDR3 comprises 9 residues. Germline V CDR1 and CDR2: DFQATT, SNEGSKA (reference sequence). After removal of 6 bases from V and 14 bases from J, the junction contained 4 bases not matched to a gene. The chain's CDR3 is CSAASGEFF. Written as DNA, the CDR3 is TGCAGTGCCGCTAGCGGTGAGTTCTTC.

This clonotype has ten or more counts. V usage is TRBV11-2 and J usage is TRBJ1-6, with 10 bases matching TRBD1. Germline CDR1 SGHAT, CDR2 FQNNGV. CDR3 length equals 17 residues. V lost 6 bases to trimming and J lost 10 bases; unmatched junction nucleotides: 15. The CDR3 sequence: CASRSLNPGTGESPLHF. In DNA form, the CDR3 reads TGTGCCAGCAGATCTCTCAACCCCGGGACAGGGGAATCACCCCTCCACTTT.

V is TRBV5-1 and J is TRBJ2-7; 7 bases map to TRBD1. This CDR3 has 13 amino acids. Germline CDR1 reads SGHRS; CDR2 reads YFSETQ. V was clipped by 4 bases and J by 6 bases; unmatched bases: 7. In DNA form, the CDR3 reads TGCGCCAGCAGCCCCTGGACAGGAGGCGAGCAGTACTTC. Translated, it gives CASSPWTGGEQYF.

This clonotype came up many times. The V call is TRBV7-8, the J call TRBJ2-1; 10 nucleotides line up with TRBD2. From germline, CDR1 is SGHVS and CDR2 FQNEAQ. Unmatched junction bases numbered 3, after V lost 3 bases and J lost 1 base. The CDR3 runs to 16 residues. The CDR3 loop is CASSFRTSGSYNEQFF. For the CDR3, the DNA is TGTGCCAGCAGCTTCCGGACTAGCGGTTCCTACAATGAGCAGTTCTTC.

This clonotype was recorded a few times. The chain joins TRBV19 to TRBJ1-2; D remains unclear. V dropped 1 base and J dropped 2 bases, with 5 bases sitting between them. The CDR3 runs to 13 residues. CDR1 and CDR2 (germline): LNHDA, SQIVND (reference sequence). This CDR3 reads CASSIGRNYGYTF. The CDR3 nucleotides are TGTGCCAGTAGTATAGGACGGAACTATGGCTACACCTTC.

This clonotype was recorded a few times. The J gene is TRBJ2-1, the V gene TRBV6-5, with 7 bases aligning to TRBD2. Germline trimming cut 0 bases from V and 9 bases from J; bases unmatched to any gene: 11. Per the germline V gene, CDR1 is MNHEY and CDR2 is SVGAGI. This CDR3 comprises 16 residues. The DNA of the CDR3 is TGTGCCAGCAGTTACTCGAGACGGGCGGGAGAGGGTGAGCAGTTCTTC. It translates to CASSYSRRAGEGEQFF.

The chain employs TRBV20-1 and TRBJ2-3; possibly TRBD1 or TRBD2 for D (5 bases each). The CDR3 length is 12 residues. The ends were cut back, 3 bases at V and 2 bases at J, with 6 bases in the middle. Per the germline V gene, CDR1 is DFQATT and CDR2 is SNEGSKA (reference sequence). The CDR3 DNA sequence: TGCAGTGCTAGGGGGACCACAGATACGCAGTATTTT. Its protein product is CSARGTTDTQYF.

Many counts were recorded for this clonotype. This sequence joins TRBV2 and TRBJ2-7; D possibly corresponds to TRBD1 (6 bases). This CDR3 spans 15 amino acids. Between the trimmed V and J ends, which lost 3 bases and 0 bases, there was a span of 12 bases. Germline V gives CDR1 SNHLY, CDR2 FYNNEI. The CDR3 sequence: CASSDWTESSYEQYF. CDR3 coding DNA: TGTGCCAGCAGTGATTGGACAGAGAGCTCCTACGAGCAGTACTTC.

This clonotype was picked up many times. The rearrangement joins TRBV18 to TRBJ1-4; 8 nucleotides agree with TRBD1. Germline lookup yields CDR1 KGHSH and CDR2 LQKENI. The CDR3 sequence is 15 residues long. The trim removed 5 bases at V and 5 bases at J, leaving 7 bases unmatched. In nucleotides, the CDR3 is TGTGCCAGCTCATTCCTGACAGGGGCAAATGAAAAACTGTTTTTT. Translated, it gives CASSFLTGANEKLFF.

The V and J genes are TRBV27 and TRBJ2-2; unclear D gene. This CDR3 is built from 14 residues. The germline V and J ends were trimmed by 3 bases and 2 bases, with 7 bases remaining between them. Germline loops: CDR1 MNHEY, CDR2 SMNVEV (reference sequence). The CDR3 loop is CASSFRGNTGELFF. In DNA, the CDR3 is TGTGCCAGCAGTTTTAGAGGAAACACCGGGGAGCTGTTTTTT.

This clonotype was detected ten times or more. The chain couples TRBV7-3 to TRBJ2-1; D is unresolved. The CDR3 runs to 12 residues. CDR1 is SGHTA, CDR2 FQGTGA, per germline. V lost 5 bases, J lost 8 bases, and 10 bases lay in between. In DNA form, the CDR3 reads TGTGCCAGCAGCCGACCGGGCCATGAGCAGTTCTTC. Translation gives CASSRPGHEQFF. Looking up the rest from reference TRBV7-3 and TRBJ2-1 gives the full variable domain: GAGVSQTPSNKVTEKGKYVELRCDPISGHTALYWYRQSLGQGPEFLIYFQGTGAADDSGLPNDRFFAVRPEGSVSTLKIQRTERGDSAVYLCASSRPGHEQFFGPGTRLTVL.

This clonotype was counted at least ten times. The CDR3 loop reads CASSVGLAGLASDTQYF. The CDR3 nucleotides are TGTGCCAGCAGTGTGGGACTAGCGGGTCTAGCCTCAGATACGCAGTATTTT. The chain uses TRBV12-3 or TRBV12-4 and TRBJ2-3; 12 nucleotides align to TRBD2. The V gene end was trimmed by 5 bases and the J gene end by 4 bases; junction bases not matched to a gene: 10. The CDR3 has 17 residues.

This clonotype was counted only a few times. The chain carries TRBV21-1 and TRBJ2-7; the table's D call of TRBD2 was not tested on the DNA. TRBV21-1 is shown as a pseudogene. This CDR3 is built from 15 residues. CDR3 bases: TGTGCCAGCAGCCCAATCGGACTAGCGTGGGACGAGCAGTACTTC. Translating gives CASSPIGLAWDEQYF.

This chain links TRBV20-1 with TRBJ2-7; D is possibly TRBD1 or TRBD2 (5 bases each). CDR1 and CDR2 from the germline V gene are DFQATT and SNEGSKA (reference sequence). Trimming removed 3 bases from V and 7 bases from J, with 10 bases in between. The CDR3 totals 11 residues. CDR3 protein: CSARGDWEQYF. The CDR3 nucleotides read TGCAGTGCTAGGGGGGATTGGGAGCAGTACTTC.